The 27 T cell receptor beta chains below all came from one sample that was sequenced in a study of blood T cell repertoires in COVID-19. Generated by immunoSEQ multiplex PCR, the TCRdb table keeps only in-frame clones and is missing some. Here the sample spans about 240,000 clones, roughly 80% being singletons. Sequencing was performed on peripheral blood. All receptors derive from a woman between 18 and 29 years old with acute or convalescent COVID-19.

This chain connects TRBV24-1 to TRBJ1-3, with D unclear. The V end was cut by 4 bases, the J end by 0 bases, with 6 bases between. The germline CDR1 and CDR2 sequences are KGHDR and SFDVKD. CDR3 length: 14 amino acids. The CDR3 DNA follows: TGTGCCACCAGTGACCCCCGCTCTGGAAACACCATATATTTT. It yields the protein CATSDPRSGNTIYF.

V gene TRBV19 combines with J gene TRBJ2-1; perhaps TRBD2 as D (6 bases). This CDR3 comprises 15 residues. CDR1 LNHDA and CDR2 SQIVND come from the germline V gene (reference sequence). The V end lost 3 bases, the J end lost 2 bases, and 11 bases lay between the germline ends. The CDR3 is CASSITPGAYNEQFF. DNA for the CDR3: TGTGCCAGTAGTATCACCCCGGGGGCCTACAATGAGCAGTTCTTC. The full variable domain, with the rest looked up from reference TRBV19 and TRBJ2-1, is DGGITQSPKYLFRKEGQNVTLSCEQNLNHDAMYWYRQDPGQGLRLIYYSQIVNDFQKGDIAEGYSVSREKKESFPLTVTSAQKNPTAFYLCASSITPGAYNEQFFGPGTRLTVL.

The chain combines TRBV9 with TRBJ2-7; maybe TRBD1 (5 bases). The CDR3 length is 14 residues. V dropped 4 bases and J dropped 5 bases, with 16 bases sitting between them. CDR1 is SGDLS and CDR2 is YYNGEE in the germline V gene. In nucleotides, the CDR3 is TGTGCCAGCAGCAAAGCCCCAGGGTCCCACGAGCAGTACTTC. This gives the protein CASSKAPGSHEQYF.

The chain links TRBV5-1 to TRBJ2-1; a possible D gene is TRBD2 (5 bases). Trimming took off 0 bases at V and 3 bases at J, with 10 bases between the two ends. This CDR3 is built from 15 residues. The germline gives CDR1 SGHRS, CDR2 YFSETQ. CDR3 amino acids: CASSLERPSYNEQFF. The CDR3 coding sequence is TGCGCCAGCAGCTTGGAGCGGCCCAGCTACAATGAGCAGTTCTTC.

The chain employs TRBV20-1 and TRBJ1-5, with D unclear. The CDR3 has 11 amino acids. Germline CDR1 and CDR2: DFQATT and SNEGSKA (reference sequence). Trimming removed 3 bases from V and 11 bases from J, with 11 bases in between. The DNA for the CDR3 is TGCAGTGCTAGGGGAGAGGTCTCCCAGCATTTT. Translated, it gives CSARGEVSQHF.

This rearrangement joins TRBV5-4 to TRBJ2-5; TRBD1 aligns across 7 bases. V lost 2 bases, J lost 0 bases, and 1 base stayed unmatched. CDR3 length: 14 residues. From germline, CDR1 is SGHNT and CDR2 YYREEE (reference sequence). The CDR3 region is CASSLGGYQETQYF. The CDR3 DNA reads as TGTGCCAGCAGCTTAGGGGGCTACCAAGAGACCCAGTACTTC.

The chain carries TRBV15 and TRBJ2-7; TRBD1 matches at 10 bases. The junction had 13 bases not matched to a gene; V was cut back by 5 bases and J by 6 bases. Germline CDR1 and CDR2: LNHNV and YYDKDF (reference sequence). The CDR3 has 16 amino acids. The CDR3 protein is CATSEKRTGGKSEQYF. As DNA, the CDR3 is TGTGCCACCAGCGAAAAACGGACAGGGGGAAAAAGCGAGCAGTACTTC.

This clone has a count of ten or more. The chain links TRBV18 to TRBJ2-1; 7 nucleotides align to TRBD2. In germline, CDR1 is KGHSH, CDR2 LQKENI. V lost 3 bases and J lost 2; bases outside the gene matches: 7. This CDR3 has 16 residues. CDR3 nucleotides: TGTGCCAGCTCACCCCAAGCGGGGCTCACCTACAATGAGCAGTTCTTC. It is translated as CASSPQAGLTYNEQFF.

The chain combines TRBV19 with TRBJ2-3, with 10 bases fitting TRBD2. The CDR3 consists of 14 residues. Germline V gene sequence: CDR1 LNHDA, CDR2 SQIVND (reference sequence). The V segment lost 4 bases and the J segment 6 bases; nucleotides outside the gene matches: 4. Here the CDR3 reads CASSTAGGVDTQYF. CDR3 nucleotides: TGTGCCAGTAGTACAGCGGGGGGGGTGGATACGCAGTATTTT.

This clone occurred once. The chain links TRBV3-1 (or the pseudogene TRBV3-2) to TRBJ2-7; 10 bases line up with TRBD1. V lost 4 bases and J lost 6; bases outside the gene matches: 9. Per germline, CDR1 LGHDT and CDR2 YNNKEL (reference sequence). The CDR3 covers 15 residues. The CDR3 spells CASSRDRGAFGEQYF. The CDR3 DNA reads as TGTGCCAGCAGCCGGGACAGGGGTGCTTTCGGCGAGCAGTACTTC.

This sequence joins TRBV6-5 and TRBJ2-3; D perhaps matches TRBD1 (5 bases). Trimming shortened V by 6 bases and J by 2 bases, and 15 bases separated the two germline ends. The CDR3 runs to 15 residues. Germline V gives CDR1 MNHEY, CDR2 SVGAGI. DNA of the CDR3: TGTGCCAGCAGCCGCCTAGGGGAATACACAGATACGCAGTATTTT. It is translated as CASSRLGEYTDTQYF.

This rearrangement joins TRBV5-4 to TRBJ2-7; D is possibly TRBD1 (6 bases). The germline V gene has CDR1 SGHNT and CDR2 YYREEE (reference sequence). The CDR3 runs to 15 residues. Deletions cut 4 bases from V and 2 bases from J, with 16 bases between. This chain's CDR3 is CASSNAMAGAYEQYF. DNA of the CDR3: TGTGCCAGCAGCAATGCGATGGCAGGGGCCTACGAGCAGTACTTC.

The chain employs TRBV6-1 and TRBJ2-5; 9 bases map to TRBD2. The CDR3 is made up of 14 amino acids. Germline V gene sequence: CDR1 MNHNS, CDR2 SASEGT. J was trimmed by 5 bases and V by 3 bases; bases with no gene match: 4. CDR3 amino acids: CASSDLAGVETQYF. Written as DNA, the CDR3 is TGTGCCAGCAGTGATTTAGCGGGAGTGGAGACCCAGTACTTC.

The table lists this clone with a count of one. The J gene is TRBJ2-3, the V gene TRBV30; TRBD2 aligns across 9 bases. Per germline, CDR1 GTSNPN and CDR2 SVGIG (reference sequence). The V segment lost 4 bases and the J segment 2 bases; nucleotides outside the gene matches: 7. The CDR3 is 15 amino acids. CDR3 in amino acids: CAWTRLAEYTDTQYF. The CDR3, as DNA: TGTGCCTGGACCCGACTAGCGGAGTACACAGATACGCAGTATTTT.

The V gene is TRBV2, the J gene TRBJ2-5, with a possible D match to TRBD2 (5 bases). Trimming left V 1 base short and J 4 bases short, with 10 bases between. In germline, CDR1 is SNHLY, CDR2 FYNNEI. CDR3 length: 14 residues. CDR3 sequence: CASSEVGLAETQYF. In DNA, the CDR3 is TGTGCCAGCAGTGAAGTTGGGCTAGCAGAGACCCAGTACTTC.

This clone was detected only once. The CDR3 DNA is TGTGCCAGCAGCCGCCGGGACAACGATCAGCCCCAGCATTTT. It codes for CASSRRDNDQPQHF. V usage is TRBV7-9 and J usage is TRBJ1-5; TRBD1 is a possible D gene (6 bases). V lost 5 bases and J lost 5, with 13 bases in between. The CDR3 contains 14 residues. Germline CDR1 is SEHNR and CDR2 is FQNEAQ (reference sequence).

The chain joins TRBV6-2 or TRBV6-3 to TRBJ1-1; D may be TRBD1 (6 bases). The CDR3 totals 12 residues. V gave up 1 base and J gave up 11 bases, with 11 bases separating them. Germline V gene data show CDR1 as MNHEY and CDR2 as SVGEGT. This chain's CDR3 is CASSYWAGDAFF. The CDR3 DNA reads TGTGCCAGCAGTTACTGGGCAGGGGACGCTTTCTTT.

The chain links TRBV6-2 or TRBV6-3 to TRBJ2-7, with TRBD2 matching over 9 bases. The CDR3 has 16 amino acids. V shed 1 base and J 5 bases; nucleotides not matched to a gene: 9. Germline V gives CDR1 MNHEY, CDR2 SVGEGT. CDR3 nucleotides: TGTGCCAGCAGTTACTTTAGCGGGAGTAGCGGGGACGAGCAGTACTTC. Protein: CASSYFSGSSGDEQYF.

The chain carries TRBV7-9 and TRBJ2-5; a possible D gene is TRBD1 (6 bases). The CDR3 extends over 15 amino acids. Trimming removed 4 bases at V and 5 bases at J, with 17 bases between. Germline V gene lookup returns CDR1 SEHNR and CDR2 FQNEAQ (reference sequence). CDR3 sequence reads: CASSSAPGQGETQYF. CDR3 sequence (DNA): TGTGCCAGCAGCTCGGCCCCGGGACAAGGGGAGACCCAGTACTTC.

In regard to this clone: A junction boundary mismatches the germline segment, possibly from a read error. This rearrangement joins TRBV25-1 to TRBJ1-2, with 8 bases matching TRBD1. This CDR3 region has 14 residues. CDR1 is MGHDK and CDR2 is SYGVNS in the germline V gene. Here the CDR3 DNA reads TGTGCCAGCAGTGTAACGGGACAGGTGTATGACTACACCTTC. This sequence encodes CASSVTGQVYDYTF.

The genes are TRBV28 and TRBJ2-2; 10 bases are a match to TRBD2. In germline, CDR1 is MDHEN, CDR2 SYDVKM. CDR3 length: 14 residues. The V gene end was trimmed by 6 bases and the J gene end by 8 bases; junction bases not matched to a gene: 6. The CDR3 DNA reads TGTGCCAGCAGCCCGGGACTAGCGACTGGGGAGCTGTTTTTT. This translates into CASSPGLATGELFF.

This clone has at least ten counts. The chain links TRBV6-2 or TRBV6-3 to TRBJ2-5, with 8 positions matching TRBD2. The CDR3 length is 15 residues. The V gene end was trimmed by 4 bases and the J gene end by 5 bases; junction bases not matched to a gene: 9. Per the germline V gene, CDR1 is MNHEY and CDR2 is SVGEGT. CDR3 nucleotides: TGTGCCAGCAGTTGGCAGGGACTAGTACAGGAGACCCAGTACTTC. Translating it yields CASSWQGLVQETQYF.

CDR3 coding DNA: TGTGCCAGTAGTATCACAGGGGGCCTAGGCTACACCTTC. Its translation is CASSITGGLGYTF. J is TRBJ1-2 and V is TRBV19, with 9 bases matching TRBD1. Germline V gives CDR1 LNHDA, CDR2 SQIVND (reference sequence). J lost 8 bases, V lost 3 bases, and 4 bases had no gene match. This CDR3 region has 13 residues.

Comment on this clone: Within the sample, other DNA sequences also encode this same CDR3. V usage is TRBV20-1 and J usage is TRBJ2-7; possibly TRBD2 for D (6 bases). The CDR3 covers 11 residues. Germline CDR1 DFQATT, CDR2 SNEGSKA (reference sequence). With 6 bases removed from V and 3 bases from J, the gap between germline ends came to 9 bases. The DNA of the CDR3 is TGCAGTGCGCGACTAGTCTACGAGCAGTACTTC. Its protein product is CSARLVYEQYF.

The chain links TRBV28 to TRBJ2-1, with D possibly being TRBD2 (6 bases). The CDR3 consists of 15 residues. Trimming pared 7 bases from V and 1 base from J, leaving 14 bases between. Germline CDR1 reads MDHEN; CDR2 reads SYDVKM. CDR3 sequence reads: CASKMGGGSYNEQFF. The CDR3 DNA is TGTGCCAGCAAAATGGGGGGAGGATCCTACAATGAGCAGTTCTTC. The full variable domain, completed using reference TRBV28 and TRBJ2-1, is DVKVTQSSRYLVKRTGEKVFLECVQDMDHENMFWYRQDPGLGLRLIYFSYDVKMKEKGDIPEGYSVSREKKERFSLILESASTNQTSMYLCASKMGGGSYNEQFFGPGTRLTVL.

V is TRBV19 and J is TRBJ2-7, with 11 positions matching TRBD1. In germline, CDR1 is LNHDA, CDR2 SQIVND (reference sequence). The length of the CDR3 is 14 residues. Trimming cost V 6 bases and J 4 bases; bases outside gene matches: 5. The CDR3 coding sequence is TGTGCCAGTAGCGCCGGGACAGGGGGATACGAGCAGTACTTC. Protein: CASSAGTGGYEQYF.

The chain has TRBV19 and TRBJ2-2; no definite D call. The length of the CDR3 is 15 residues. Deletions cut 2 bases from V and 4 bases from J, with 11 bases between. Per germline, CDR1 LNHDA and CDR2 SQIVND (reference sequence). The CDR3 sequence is CASSILELTTGELFF. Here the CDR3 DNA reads TGTGCCAGTAGTATACTCGAACTTACCACCGGGGAGCTGTTTTTT.